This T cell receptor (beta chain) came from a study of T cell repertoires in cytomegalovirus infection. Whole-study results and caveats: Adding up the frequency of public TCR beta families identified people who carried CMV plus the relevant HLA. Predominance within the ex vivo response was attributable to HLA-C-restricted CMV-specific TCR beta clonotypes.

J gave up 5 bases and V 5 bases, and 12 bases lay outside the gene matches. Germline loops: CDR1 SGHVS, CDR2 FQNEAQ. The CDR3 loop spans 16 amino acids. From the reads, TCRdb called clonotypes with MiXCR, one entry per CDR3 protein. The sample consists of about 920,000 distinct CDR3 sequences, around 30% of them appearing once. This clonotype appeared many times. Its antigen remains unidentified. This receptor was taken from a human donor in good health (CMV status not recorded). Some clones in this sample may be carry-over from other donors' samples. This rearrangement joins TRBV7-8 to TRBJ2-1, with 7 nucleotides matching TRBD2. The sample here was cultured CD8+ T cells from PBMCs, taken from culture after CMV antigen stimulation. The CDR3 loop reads CASSVGGWGGDNEQFF. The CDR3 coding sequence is TGTGCCAGCAGCGTAGGAGGGTGGGGGGGAGACAATGAGCAGTTCTTC.